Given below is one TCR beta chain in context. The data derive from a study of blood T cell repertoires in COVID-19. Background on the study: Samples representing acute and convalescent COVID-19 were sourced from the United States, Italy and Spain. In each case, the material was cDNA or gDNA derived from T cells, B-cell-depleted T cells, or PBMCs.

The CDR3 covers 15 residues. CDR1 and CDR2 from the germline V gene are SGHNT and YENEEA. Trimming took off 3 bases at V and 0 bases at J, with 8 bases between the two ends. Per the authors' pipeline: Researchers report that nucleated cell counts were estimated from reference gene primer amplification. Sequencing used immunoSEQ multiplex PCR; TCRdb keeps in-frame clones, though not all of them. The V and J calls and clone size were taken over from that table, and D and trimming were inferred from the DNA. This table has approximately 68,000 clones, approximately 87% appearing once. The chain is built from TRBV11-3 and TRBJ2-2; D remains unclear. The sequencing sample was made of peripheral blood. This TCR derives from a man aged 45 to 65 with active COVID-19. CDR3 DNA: TGTGCCAGCAGCTTTTGGAGCGCGAACACCGGGGAGCTGTTTTTT. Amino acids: CASSFWSANTGELFF.